The clone carrying this T cell receptor (beta chain) was seen at least ten times. In the study's own analysis: Estimation of nucleated cell counts relied on the amplification of reference gene primers. Measured with immunoSEQ multiplex PCR; TCRdb has only the in-frame clones, and not every one. V, J and clone size are taken as reported in that table, and D and trimming were inferred from the DNA itself. The sample gives some 210,000 clones, 65% to 90% of which show up once; 8.5% to 10% is in the top ten. This sample stems from a study of blood T cell repertoires in COVID-19. Per the germline V gene, CDR1 is SGHRS and CDR2 is YFSETQ. V was pared by 3 bases and J by 4 bases, with 6 bases of the junction left unmatched. This CDR3 comprises 14 residues.

The sequencing sample was made of PBMCs or T cells enriched from blood (not recorded which). The chain joins TRBV5-1 to TRBJ2-7; 8 bases align to TRBD1. The sequence derives from a woman aged 45-60 years with acute COVID-19. Here the CDR3 reads CASSSPDRGYEQYF. The CDR3 bases are TGCGCCAGCAGCTCGCCCGACAGGGGTTACGAGCAGTACTTC.